The 23 T cell receptor beta chains below come from one sample, sequenced in a study of preoperative IRX-2 immunotherapy in early breast cancer. Indicated treatment: preoperative locoregional IRX-2 cytokine immunotherapy. Produced via immunoSEQ multiplex PCR; TCRdb's table is partial and in-frame only. The table lists around 35,000 clones, 90% to 95% of them singletons, with 6.4% in the top ten. Sampling was done from a patient treated with IRX-2 immunotherapy. The receptor source for this set is a human donor with breast cancer.

The gene calls are TRBV10-3 and TRBJ2-1; perhaps TRBD2 as D (6 bases). The CDR3 covers 15 residues. Germline V gene lookup returns CDR1 ENHRY and CDR2 SYGVKD. The germline V and J ends were trimmed by 2 bases and 2 bases, with 10 bases remaining between them. Written as DNA, the CDR3 is TGTGCCATCAGTGAGGGAGCGGGCGCCTACAATGAGCAGTTCTTC. Its translation is CAISEGAGAYNEQFF.

The rearrangement links TRBV29-1 to TRBJ1-1; no definite D call. Per the germline V gene, CDR1 is SQVTM and CDR2 is ANQGSEA. This CDR3 has 10 residues. V lost 5 bases and J 11 bases, leaving 12 bases between the germline ends. CDR3 sequence reads: CSVLATGAFF. The CDR3 region has the DNA TGCAGCGTTCTTGCCACGGGGGCTTTCTTT.

In this sample, this clone turned up once. The CDR3 is CASSVVETAHYGYTF. The DNA for the CDR3 is TGTGCCAGCAGCGTGGTCGAGACTGCCCACTATGGCTACACCTTC. The chain employs TRBV9 and TRBJ1-2; no firm D call. The CDR3 contains 15 residues. V lost 2 bases to trimming and J lost 3 bases, with 14 bases between them. Germline V gives CDR1 SGDLS, CDR2 YYNGEE.

This rearrangement joins TRBV19 to TRBJ1-2; no clear D gene. Germline loops: CDR1 LNHDA, CDR2 SQIVND (reference sequence). The CDR3 length is 15 residues. Trimming removed 1 base from V and 4 bases from J, with 13 bases in between. The CDR3 here is CASSIGSGLSYGYTF. Written as DNA, the CDR3 is TGTGCCAGTAGTATAGGCTCGGGATTAAGCTATGGCTACACCTTC.

This chain uses TRBV30 with TRBJ1-2; D gene uncertain. The CDR3 sequence is 12 residues long. Germline V gene sequence: CDR1 GTSNPN, CDR2 SVGIG (reference sequence). Trimming took off 0 bases at V and 5 bases at J, with 7 bases between the two ends. The CDR3 region has the DNA TGTGCCTGGAGTGTAACAGCTTATGGCTACACCTTC. It codes for CAWSVTAYGYTF.

The gene calls are TRBV6-5 and TRBJ2-5, with D uncertain. V was trimmed by 4 bases and J by 4 bases, leaving 4 bases between them. This CDR3 comprises 11 residues. Germline loops: CDR1 MNHEY, CDR2 SVGAGI. CDR3: CASSFLETQYF. The CDR3 region has the DNA TGTGCCAGCAGTTTTCTAGAGACCCAGTACTTC.

The table lists this clone with a count of one. The chain is built from TRBV6-1 and TRBJ1-6; no reliable D call. The CDR3 runs 13 residues. Germline V CDR1 and CDR2: MNHNS, SASEGT. Trimming pared 6 bases from V and 9 bases from J, leaving 12 bases between. This chain's CDR3 is CASRRSVGSPLHF. The CDR3 nucleotides read TGTGCCAGCAGACGGTCGGTAGGTTCACCCCTCCACTTT.

Comment on this clone: The junction shows a germline mismatch at one end, possibly a read error. V and J are TRBV7-7 and TRBJ2-7; no clear D. CDR3 length: 13 residues. Germline V gene data show CDR1 as SSHAT and CDR2 as FNYEAQ (reference sequence). The CDR3 reads CASSLAGSYEQYF. The CDR3 DNA sequence: TGTGCTAGCAGCTTAGCCGGTTCCTACGAGCAGTACTTC.

The gene calls are TRBV6-5 and TRBJ2-5; D not resolved. CDR3 length equals 11 residues. The germline V gene has CDR1 MNHEY and CDR2 SVGAGI. V was clipped by 6 bases and J by 5 bases, with 7 bases between them. DNA of the CDR3: TGTGCCAGCAGGAACTACGAGACCCAGTACTTC. This encodes CASRNYETQYF.

This chain links TRBV2 with TRBJ2-1, with TRBD2 matching over 10 bases. Unmatched junction bases numbered 9, after V lost 2 bases and J lost 14 bases. The CDR3 is made up of 14 amino acids. Looked up from germline, CDR1 is SNHLY and CDR2 is FYNNEI. The CDR3 loop reads CASSETLTSGPEFF. CDR3 nucleotide sequence: TGTGCCAGCAGTGAAACGTTGACTAGCGGGCCGGAGTTCTTC. The variable domain in full, with the rest retrieved from reference TRBV2 and TRBJ2-1, is EPEVTQTPSHQVTQMGQEVILRCVPISNHLYFYWYRQILGQKVEFLVSFYNNEISEKSEIFDDQFSVERPDGSNFTLKIRSTKLEDSAMYFCASSETLTSGPEFFGPGTRLTVL.

The V call is TRBV7-3, the J call TRBJ2-1; D gene ambiguous. The germline V gene has CDR1 SGHTA and CDR2 FQGTGA. Between the trimmed V and J ends, which lost 5 bases and 0 bases, there was a span of 11 bases. This CDR3 is built from 15 residues. CDR3 sequence reads: CASSPDGRSYNEQFF. For the CDR3, the DNA is TGTGCCAGCAGCCCAGACGGTCGCTCCTACAATGAGCAGTTCTTC.

The V call is TRBV27, the J call TRBJ2-7; TRBD1 matches at 7 bases. Germline lookup yields CDR1 MNHEY and CDR2 SMNVEV (reference sequence). After removal of 5 bases from V and 7 bases from J, the junction contained 5 bases not matched to a gene. The CDR3 is made up of 12 amino acids. The DNA of the CDR3 is TGTGCCAGCAGTCCGTCGACAGGGGAGCAGTACTTC. Translated, it gives CASSPSTGEQYF.

This chain uses TRBV6-5 with TRBJ2-2; D gene unclear. There are 13 residues in the CDR3. V dropped 6 bases and J dropped 4 bases, with 9 bases sitting between them. CDR1 is MNHEY and CDR2 is SVGAGI in the germline V gene. The CDR3 sequence is CASRDRSTGELFF. CDR3 sequence (DNA): TGTGCCAGCAGAGATAGGAGCACCGGGGAGCTGTTTTTT.

This clone has only one observation. This chain connects TRBV6-6 to TRBJ2-5, with 7 bases identical to TRBD1. This CDR3 spans 13 amino acids. The trim removed 6 bases at V and 1 base at J, leaving 2 bases unmatched. From germline, CDR1 is MNHNY and CDR2 SVGAGI (reference sequence). This CDR3 reads CASSRQGQETQYF. Written as DNA, the CDR3 is TGTGCCAGCAGCCGACAGGGCCAAGAGACCCAGTACTTC.

V and J are TRBV29-1 and TRBJ1-2; no definite D call. Trimming took off 7 bases at V and 2 bases at J, with 20 bases between the two ends. Germline CDR1 is SQVTM and CDR2 is ANQGSEA. CDR3 size: 15 residues. The CDR3 DNA is TGCAGCGCCGACCCTCACAGAGGATCGAACTATGGCTACACCTTC. It codes for CSADPHRGSNYGYTF.

The V call is TRBV30, the J call TRBJ1-2; no clear D gene. V was clipped by 2 bases and J by 6 bases, with 7 bases between them. CDR3 length equals 11 residues. Germline-derived CDR1 and CDR2 are GTSNPN and SVGIG (reference sequence). CDR3 DNA sequence: TGTGCCTGGAGTCGGAGGCATGGCTACACCTTC. This sequence encodes CAWSRRHGYTF.

This chain uses TRBV18 with TRBJ2-5, with 9 nucleotides matching TRBD1. The CDR3 has 14 amino acids. CDR1 KGHSH and CDR2 LQKENI come from the germline V gene. The V and J ends lost 4 bases and 5 bases, in that order; junction bases with no gene match: 5. In nucleotides, the CDR3 is TGTGCCAGCTCACAGGGACAGGGAGGTGAGACCCAGTACTTC. Amino acid sequence: CASSQGQGGETQYF. Together with reference TRBV18 and TRBJ2-5, the CDR3 gives the full variable domain: NAGVMQNPRHLVRRRGQEARLRCSPMKGHSHVYWYRQLPEEGLKFMVYLQKENIIDESGMPKERFSAEFPKEGPSILRIQQVVRGDSAAYFCASSQGQGGETQYFGPGTRLLVL.

The chain has TRBV9 and TRBJ2-1, with 11 bases identical to TRBD2. CDR1 is SGDLS and CDR2 is YYNGEE in the germline V gene. The V gene end was trimmed by 3 bases and the J gene end by 4 bases; junction bases not matched to a gene: 6. The CDR3 covers 16 residues. CDR3 coding DNA: TGTGCCAGCAGCGAGGGACTAGCGGTCCAGTACAATGAGCAGTTCTTC. Translated: CASSEGLAVQYNEQFF.

The chain uses TRBV21-1 and TRBJ2-2; TRBD2 was called by the table and not checked on the DNA. TRBV21-1 is a documented pseudogene. This CDR3 has 20 residues. The chain's CDR3 is CASSPWDASGRLTNTGELFF. The CDR3 DNA follows: TGTGCCAGCAGCCCATGGGACGCTAGCGGGCGACTAACGAACACCGGGGAGCTGTTTTTT.

This chain joins TRBV9 and TRBJ2-2; 8 bases are shared with TRBD2. Per germline, CDR1 SGDLS and CDR2 YYNGEE. This CDR3 is built from 17 residues. The V gene end was trimmed by 2 bases and the J gene end by 1 base; junction bases not matched to a gene: 7. Here the CDR3 DNA reads TGTGCCAGCAGCGTCCCGGAGCGGGGGTTGAACACCGGGGAGCTGTTTTTT. This codes for CASSVPERGLNTGELFF.

This clone turned up a few times. The chain employs TRBV6-4 and TRBJ2-1, with D maybe TRBD1 (5 bases). From germline, CDR1 is MRHNA and CDR2 SNTAGT. The V end was cut by 6 bases, the J end by 2 bases, with 14 bases between. This CDR3 spans 15 amino acids. The chain's CDR3 is CASSPTQGPYNEQFF. The CDR3 DNA follows: TGTGCCAGCAGCCCAACCCAGGGCCCCTACAATGAGCAGTTCTTC.

The V and J genes are TRBV30 and TRBJ2-3; 11 bases match TRBD2. Germline V gene lookup returns CDR1 GTSNPN and CDR2 SVGIG (reference sequence). With 2 bases clipped from V and 6 bases from J, the junction kept 10 bases outside the gene matches. The CDR3 has 16 residues. The chain's CDR3 is CAWSTVLAGGGDTQYF. The CDR3 coding sequence is TGTGCCTGGAGTACAGTGCTAGCGGGGGGCGGGGATACGCAGTATTTT. Looking up the rest from reference TRBV30 and TRBJ2-3 gives the full variable domain: SQTIHQWPATLVQPVGSPLSLECTVEGTSNPNLYWYRQAAGRGLQLLFYSVGIGQISSEVPQNLSASRPQDRQFILSSKKLLLSDSGFYLCAWSTVLAGGGDTQYFGPGTRLTVL.

This clone was observed once. The V gene is TRBV4-1, the J gene TRBJ2-4; TRBD2 matches 10 bases. This CDR3 has 17 residues. CDR1 and CDR2 from the germline V gene are MGHRA and YSYEKL. J was trimmed by 1 base and V by 1 base; bases with no gene match: 4. The CDR3 sequence is CASSQGASGSAKNIQYF. DNA for the CDR3: TGCGCCAGCAGCCAAGGGGCTAGCGGGAGTGCCAAAAACATTCAGTACTTC.